Sequencing of this T cell receptor (beta chain) was carried out in a study of monozygotic twins with cystic fibrosis. Generated by immunoSEQ multiplex PCR, the TCRdb table keeps only in-frame clones and is missing some. The data contain 22,000 or so clones, approximately 87% of them singletons. About this clone itself: Its antigen is not known.

The V gene's germline CDR1 is MNHNY and CDR2 SVGAGI (reference sequence). V gave up 8 bases and J gave up 4 bases; unmatched junction bases: 12. The CDR3 sequence is 16 residues long. Study-level results: Low clonality (median roughly 0.01) suggested a mostly naive repertoire.

The chain recombines TRBV6-6 with TRBJ1-5, with 9 bases identical to TRBD1. The sequenced material came from blood. The TCR sequence derives from a woman in her twenties or thirties with cystic fibrosis. The CDR3, as DNA: TGTGCCAGCGGGCAAGGGGGGACAGGGAATAATCAGCCCCAGCATTTT. This gives the protein CASGQGGTGNNQPQHF.